Below are 30 T cell receptor beta chains sequenced from a single sample in a study of T cells after posttransplantation cyclophosphamide. Generated by immunoSEQ multiplex PCR, the TCRdb table keeps only in-frame clones and is missing some. The sample records tens of thousands of clones, roughly 92% being singletons. The material sequenced was PBMCs. The receptors were sampled from a woman aged 45 to 65 in good health and a related stem cell transplant donor.

The genes are TRBV19 and TRBJ1-2; 9 bases agree with TRBD1. The CDR3 runs 15 residues. CDR1 is LNHDA and CDR2 is SQIVND in the germline V gene (reference sequence). Unmatched junction bases numbered 9, after V lost 6 bases and J lost 4 bases. The CDR3 DNA is TGTGCCAGTAGACCAGAGGGACAGGGCCGCTATGGCTACACCTTC. It codes for CASRPEGQGRYGYTF.

The chain recombines TRBV11-2 with TRBJ1-4; D is unresolved. The ends were cut back, 1 base at V and 2 bases at J, with 5 bases in the middle. This CDR3 region has 14 residues. The germline CDR1 and CDR2 sequences are SGHAT and FQNNGV. CDR3: CASSLGTTNEKLFF. CDR3 nucleotides: TGTGCCAGCAGCTTAGGGACTACTAATGAAAAACTGTTTTTT.

This clone was found once. This sequence joins TRBV4-1 and TRBJ1-4, with a tentative D call TRBD1 (5 bases). Trimming removed 1 base from V and 8 bases from J, with 20 bases in between. This CDR3 has 17 amino acids. CDR1 and CDR2 from the germline V gene are MGHRA and YSYEKL. The CDR3 protein is CASSQALSGQGGEKLFF. As DNA, the CDR3 is TGCGCCAGCAGCCAAGCCTTGTCTGGGCAGGGTGGCGAAAAACTGTTTTTT.

This chain joins TRBV19 and TRBJ1-4; 9 positions agree with TRBD1. CDR3 length: 17 amino acids. The trim removed 7 bases at V and 8 bases at J, leaving 17 bases unmatched. CDR1 LNHDA and CDR2 SQIVND come from the germline V gene (reference sequence). The CDR3, as DNA: TGTGCCAGTACCGCCCGGGACAGGGTGGTCGAAGGGGAAAAACTGTTTTTT. Protein: CASTARDRVVEGEKLFF. The entire variable domain, with the rest obtained from reference TRBV19 and TRBJ1-4, is as follows: DGGITQSPKYLFRKEGQNVTLSCEQNLNHDAMYWYRQDPGQGLRLIYYSQIVNDFQKGDIAEGYSVSREKKESFPLTVTSAQKNPTAFYLCASTARDRVVEGEKLFFGSGTQLSVL.

This clone was seen a few times. The chain employs TRBV9 and TRBJ1-4; 7 positions agree with TRBD1. Germline V gives CDR1 SGDLS, CDR2 YYNGEE. The CDR3 is made up of 15 amino acids. V lost 1 base and J lost 4; bases outside the gene matches: 4. As DNA, the CDR3 is TGTGCCAGCAGCGTATGGGGACAGCATAATGAAAAACTGTTTTTT. Translation: CASSVWGQHNEKLFF.

This chain connects TRBV5-1 to TRBJ2-7; D may be TRBD2 (5 bases). Germline-derived CDR1 and CDR2 are SGHRS and YFSETQ. This CDR3 contains 13 residues. V lost 4 bases and J 1 base, leaving 9 bases between the germline ends. CDR3 DNA sequence: TGCGCCAGCAGCCCGAGGGAGTCCTACGAGCAGTACTTC. Translation: CASSPRESYEQYF. The full variable domain, its missing parts supplied by reference TRBV5-1 and TRBJ2-7, is KAGVTQTPRYLIKTRGQQVTLSCSPISGHRSVSWYQQTPGQGLQFLFEYFSETQRNKGNFPGRFSGRQFSNSRSEMNVSTLELGDSALYLCASSPRESYEQYFGPGTRLTVT.

The chain has TRBV2 and TRBJ1-2, with D possibly matching TRBD1 (6 bases). Germline values: CDR1 SNHLY, CDR2 FYNNEI. V lost 7 bases and J lost 2, with 14 bases in between. CDR3 size: 14 residues. The CDR3 sequence is CASIFSQGNYGYTF. For the CDR3, the DNA is TGTGCCAGCATATTCTCCCAGGGGAACTATGGCTACACCTTC.

This sequence joins TRBV5-1 and TRBJ2-5, with 10 bases lining up with TRBD2. The CDR3 runs to 16 residues. The V gene end was trimmed by 0 bases and the J gene end by 1 base; junction bases not matched to a gene: 3. Germline CDR1 reads SGHRS; CDR2 reads YFSETQ. The CDR3 reads CASSLGASGGQETQYF. CDR3 DNA: TGCGCCAGCAGCTTGGGCGCTAGCGGGGGCCAAGAGACCCAGTACTTC.

The genes are TRBV7-3 and TRBJ1-1, with TRBD1 as a possible D gene (5 bases). The CDR3 spans 14 residues. Germline assignment: CDR1 SGHTA and CDR2 FQGTGA. V was clipped by 5 bases and J by 2 bases, with 12 bases between them. The CDR3: CASSPQGLNTEAFF. The CDR3 nucleotides read TGTGCCAGCAGCCCTCAGGGTCTAAACACTGAAGCTTTCTTT.

The chain links TRBV2 to TRBJ2-3, with D perhaps TRBD2 (5 bases). Trimming left V 1 base short and J 5 bases short, with 13 bases between. CDR1 is SNHLY, CDR2 FYNNEI, per germline. This CDR3 has 15 amino acids. The DNA for the CDR3 is TGTGCCAGCAGTGAAGGGGGTAGCGCCGGAGATACGCAGTATTTT. Translated: CASSEGGSAGDTQYF.

J is TRBJ1-4 and V is TRBV6-1, with D possibly matching TRBD1 (6 bases). Germline-derived CDR1 and CDR2 are MNHNS and SASEGT. Trimming removed 6 bases at V and 3 bases at J, with 14 bases between. The CDR3 covers 15 residues. The CDR3 reads CASRKPGAANEKLFF. The CDR3 nucleotides are TGTGCCAGCAGGAAACCAGGGGCGGCTAATGAAAAACTGTTTTTT.

CDR3: CSVTSGTSTDTQYF. DNA for the CDR3: TGCAGCGTCACTAGCGGAACTAGCACAGATACGCAGTATTTT. The chain links TRBV29-1 to TRBJ2-3; 8 nucleotides line up with TRBD2. Trimming removed 6 bases from V and 0 bases from J; junction bases left unmatched: 5. The CDR3 is 14 amino acids. From germline, CDR1 is SQVTM and CDR2 ANQGSEA.

The genes are TRBV10-2 and TRBJ1-2; D is undetermined. CDR3 size: 14 residues. V was trimmed by 6 bases and J by 8 bases, leaving 19 bases between them. Germline assignment: CDR1 WSHSY and CDR2 SAAADI. The CDR3 protein is CASSPGSGMWGYTF. The CDR3 DNA follows: TGCGCCAGCAGCCCCGGATCGGGGATGTGGGGCTACACCTTC.

CDR3 DNA: TGTGCCAGCATCGTTAGCGGGGACAATGAGCAGTTCTTC. Encoded protein: CASIVSGDNEQFF. V usage is TRBV7-9 and J usage is TRBJ2-1; 8 bases are shared with TRBD2. The CDR3 has 13 amino acids. Unmatched junction bases numbered 4, after V lost 7 bases and J lost 5 bases. Per germline, CDR1 SEHNR and CDR2 FQNEAQ (reference sequence).

This chain connects TRBV19 to TRBJ2-2, with D perhaps TRBD1 (5 bases). The CDR3 is made up of 15 amino acids. The germline V and J ends were trimmed by 3 bases and 4 bases, with 12 bases remaining between them. The germline gives CDR1 LNHDA, CDR2 SQIVND (reference sequence). CDR3 sequence reads: CASSMRQGATGELFF. The DNA for the CDR3 is TGTGCCAGTAGTATGAGGCAGGGTGCCACCGGGGAGCTGTTTTTT.

The chain employs TRBV19 and TRBJ1-1; D may be TRBD1 (6 bases). The length of the CDR3 is 16 residues. Per the germline V gene, CDR1 is LNHDA and CDR2 is SQIVND (reference sequence). With 6 bases removed from V and 6 bases from J, the gap between germline ends came to 23 bases. CDR3 in DNA: TGTGCCAGTAGCTTCCGGCGGGGGCGAGCGAGCGCTGAAGCTTTCTTT. Its translation: CASSFRRGRASAEAFF.

The rearrangement uses TRBV2 and TRBJ1-5; tentatively, D is TRBD1 (6 bases). The CDR3 consists of 17 residues. V lost 6 bases to trimming and J lost 0 bases, with 18 bases between them. Germline V gene sequence: CDR1 SNHLY, CDR2 FYNNEI. For the CDR3, the DNA is TGTGCCAGCAGAACCCCCGGACCAGGGGCTAGCAATCAGCCCCAGCATTTT. It is translated as CASRTPGPGASNQPQHF.

In its sample, this clone was seen a few times. This chain joins TRBV6-5 and TRBJ1-2; 11 bases align to TRBD1. The CDR3 loop spans 16 amino acids. The germline V gene encodes CDR1 MNHEY and CDR2 SVGAGI. Trimming removed 0 bases from V and 4 bases from J; junction bases left unmatched: 4. CDR3 sequence (DNA): TGTGCCAGCAGTTACTCGAGGACAGGGGGCGCCTATGGCTACACCTTC. It is translated as CASSYSRTGGAYGYTF.

The gene calls are TRBV9 and TRBJ2-1; the match to TRBD2 covers 9 bases. CDR3 size: 17 residues. The junction had 18 bases not matched to a gene; V was cut back by 4 bases and J by 10 bases. The germline CDR1 and CDR2 sequences are SGDLS and YYNGEE. CDR3 sequence reads: CASSPSPGREGASEQFF. The CDR3 DNA sequence: TGTGCCAGCAGCCCCTCCCCGGGGCGGGAGGGGGCCAGCGAGCAGTTCTTC. Based on the CDR3 plus reference TRBV9 and TRBJ2-1, the full variable domain is DSGVTQTPKHLITATGQRVTLRCSPRSGDLSVYWYQQSLDQGLQFLIQYYNGEERAKGNILERFSAQQFPDLHSELNLSSLELGDSALYFCASSPSPGREGASEQFFGPGTRLTVL.

The rearrangement uses TRBV28 and TRBJ2-2; D call uncertain. V lost 3 bases, J lost 4 bases, and 6 bases lay in between. The CDR3 length is 13 residues. CDR1 and CDR2 from the germline V gene are MDHEN and SYDVKM. The CDR3 DNA follows: TGTGCCAGCAGTTTCCTTGTCACCGGGGAGCTGTTTTTT. Protein sequence: CASSFLVTGELFF.

V usage is TRBV10-3 and J usage is TRBJ1-4; D possibly corresponds to TRBD1 (5 bases). This CDR3 has 15 amino acids. The ends were cut back, 0 bases at V and 2 bases at J, with 7 bases in the middle. Germline CDR1 is ENHRY and CDR2 is SYGVKD. CDR3 residues: CAISESKGTNEKLFF. The CDR3 nucleotides read TGTGCCATCAGTGAGTCGAAGGGGACTAATGAAAAACTGTTTTTT.

The chain couples TRBV2 to TRBJ2-3, with TRBD2 matching over 9 bases. There are 16 residues in the CDR3. Germline CDR1 SNHLY, CDR2 FYNNEI. V shed 1 base and J 3 bases; nucleotides not matched to a gene: 5. CDR3 in amino acids: CASSEGRGRGTDTQYF. CDR3 in DNA: TGTGCCAGCAGTGAAGGTCGCGGGAGGGGGACAGATACGCAGTATTTT.

The chain uses TRBV19 and TRBJ1-2, with 8 bases fitting TRBD1. CDR3 length: 14 residues. V shed 4 bases, J shed 2 bases, and the junction held 3 bases outside the gene matches. Germline values: CDR1 LNHDA, CDR2 SQIVND (reference sequence). For the CDR3, the DNA is TGTGCCAGTAGTACCGACAGGGGAAACTATGGCTACACCTTC. It is translated as CASSTDRGNYGYTF.

The gene calls are TRBV29-1 and TRBJ1-2; unclear D gene. This CDR3 has 11 residues. Germline V lookup: CDR1 SQVTM, CDR2 ANQGSEA. Trimming stripped 2 bases from V and 2 bases from J, with 3 bases between. This CDR3 is CSVEQNYGYTF. The CDR3 nucleotides are TGCAGCGTTGAACAGAACTATGGCTACACCTTC.

The CDR3 sequence is CASGLAGRRKAYEQYF. Here the CDR3 DNA reads TGTGCCAGCGGACTAGCGGGGCGGAGAAAGGCCTACGAGCAGTACTTC. The chain links TRBV6-6 to TRBJ2-7; 12 nucleotides align to TRBD2. The germline V gene encodes CDR1 MNHNY and CDR2 SVGAGI (reference sequence). The CDR3 length is 16 residues. Trimming took 8 bases from V and 2 from J; bases not matched to a gene: 10.

The sample holds a few counts of this clone. V usage is TRBV9 and J usage is TRBJ1-2, with TRBD1 matching 8 bases. The CDR3 consists of 15 residues. The junction had 12 bases not matched to a gene; V was cut back by 3 bases and J by 8 bases. Germline assignment: CDR1 SGDLS and CDR2 YYNGEE. The CDR3 loop reads CASSAATGALGGYTF. CDR3 bases: TGTGCCAGCAGCGCCGCGACAGGGGCGCTGGGAGGCTACACCTTC. The full variable domain, its missing parts supplied by reference TRBV9 and TRBJ1-2, is DSGVTQTPKHLITATGQRVTLRCSPRSGDLSVYWYQQSLDQGLQFLIQYYNGEERAKGNILERFSAQQFPDLHSELNLSSLELGDSALYFCASSAATGALGGYTFGSGTRLTVV.

The chain carries TRBV2 and TRBJ1-2; D might be TRBD1 (6 bases). Germline CDR1 SNHLY, CDR2 FYNNEI. This CDR3 comprises 13 residues. Trimming took off 6 bases at V and 3 bases at J, with 11 bases between the two ends. The CDR3 spells CASRDRDYYGYTF. Written as DNA, the CDR3 is TGTGCCAGCAGGGACAGAGACTACTATGGCTACACCTTC.

The chain joins TRBV29-1 to TRBJ2-7, with 12 bases fitting TRBD2. CDR1 is SQVTM and CDR2 is ANQGSEA in the germline V gene. The CDR3 covers 14 residues. V trimming: 4 bases; J trimming: 6 bases; junction bases outside the gene matches: 7. Here the CDR3 DNA reads TGCAGCGTTGGACTAGCGGGAGAAGGAGGCGAGCAGTACTTC. It yields the protein CSVGLAGEGGEQYF.

The CDR3 reads CASSTGMITEAFF. The CDR3 nucleotides read TGTGCCAGCAGTACAGGGATGATCACTGAAGCTTTCTTT. The chain uses TRBV5-4 and TRBJ1-1, with TRBD1 as a possible D gene (6 bases). This CDR3 has 13 residues. The V end was cut by 5 bases, the J end by 4 bases, with 12 bases between. CDR1 and CDR2 (germline): SGHNT, YYREEE (reference sequence).

V usage is TRBV5-1 and J usage is TRBJ1-1; unclear D gene. The CDR3 covers 14 residues. Trimming took off 0 bases at V and 1 base at J, with 7 bases between the two ends. CDR1 and CDR2 (germline): SGHRS, YFSETQ. The chain's CDR3 is CASSLATQNTEAFF. The CDR3 DNA is TGCGCCAGCAGCTTGGCCACACAGAACACTGAAGCTTTCTTT.